The source of this T cell receptor (beta chain) is a study of spatial heterogeneity in lung cancer. Relative to its sample, this clonotype is medium-sized. Its cognate antigen is unknown. Germline loops: CDR1 MDHEN, CDR2 SYDVKM. The CDR3 extends over 12 amino acids. Trimming took off 10 bases at V and 4 bases at J, with 11 bases between the two ends. Notes on the study in general: Tracking of tumor mutation counts was seen in expanded intratumoral alpha and beta TCR counts.

Time point given: sample taken at primary tumor resection. TCRdb fed the 5' RACE reads into MiXCR, producing one record per CDR3 protein. This sample has around 1,800 distinct CDR3 sequences, with around 5% found just once. The sequence derives from a male donor with early-stage non-small cell lung cancer. The specimen was lung tumor tissue, collected at surgery. The chain recombines TRBV28 with TRBJ2-1, with D perhaps matching TRBD1 (5 bases). DNA of the CDR3: TGTGCCACCACAGGCGGATACAATGAGCAGTTCTTC. Translated, it gives CATTGGYNEQFF. Full variable domain (rest looked up from reference TRBV28 and TRBJ2-1): DVKVTQSSRYLVKRTGEKVFLECVQDMDHENMFWYRQDPGLGLRLIYFSYDVKMKEKGDIPEGYSVSREKKERFSLILESASTNQTSMYLCATTGGYNEQFFGPGTRLTVL.